This TCR beta chain was captured by sequencing in a study of shared clonotypes between healthy human individuals. In the naive CD8 group, cells lacked CD45RO and were positively selected for CCR7, so terminally differentiated effector memory CD45RA+ cells were left out. The CDR3 covers 14 residues. Trimming cost V 2 bases and J 5 bases, with 12 bases left between them. Germline V CDR1 and CDR2: MNHEY, SMNVEV (reference sequence). Repertoires were generated with immunoSEQ multiplex PCR, while TCRdb's copy carries only in-frame clones and drops some. This table has 800,000 to 950,000 clones, about 96% appearing once.

The sequence derives from a man aged 25 to 40 in good health. The sample was naive CD8+ T cells sorted from blood. J is TRBJ1-1 and V is TRBV27; D might be TRBD1 (5 bases). CDR3 region: CASSLQGGWTEAFF. The DNA for the CDR3 is TGTGCCAGCAGTTTACAGGGTGGATGGACTGAAGCTTTCTTT.